This T cell receptor (beta chain) was observed in a study of lymphopenia after photon versus proton radiotherapy. Regarding the study as a whole: Authors raise, but do not show, better survival with proton therapy. Larger post-nadir TCR diversity loss correlated inversely with survival in deceased patients. After lymphocyte nadir, photon-treated repertoires showed oligoclonal expansion, especially CD8+ Temra. Photon-treated patients lost naive T cells and TCR diversity; proton-treated stayed stable.

The data were produced by immunoSEQ multiplex PCR, yet TCRdb's version contains in-frame clones alone and is incomplete. The data show around 150,000 clones, 80% to 90% seen once. As regards this clone: Its target is not known.

The sequence was obtained from a man aged 45-65 years with gastric cancer. The input for sequencing was peripheral blood, taken from a patient treated with photon-based radiotherapy.

The CDR3 sequence is CASSRSGRTLYEQYF. The CDR3 DNA sequence: TGTGCCAGCAGCCGTAGCGGGCGGACCCTCTACGAGCAGTACTTC. The rearrangement links TRBV6-5 to TRBJ2-7; 7 bases fit TRBD2. This CDR3 has 15 residues. Germline V gene sequence: CDR1 MNHEY, CDR2 SVGAGI. V lost 6 bases and J lost 3; bases outside the gene matches: 11.